The T cell receptor (beta chain) described here comes from a study of CD8 T cells in ankylosing spondylitis. This clonotype occurred a few times. The antigen remains undetermined. For TCR beta, libraries came from quantitative 5'-RACE with molecular barcodes. One entry per CDR3 protein results from TCRdb running MiXCR on the 5' RACE reads. The sample holds roughly 180,000 distinct CDR3 sequences; roughly 10% are singletons and the top ten take over 12%. The J segment lost 9 bases and the V segment lost 7 bases, leaving 11 bases of the junction unmatched. Germline CDR1 reads SNHLY; CDR2 reads FYNNEI. The CDR3 length is 13 residues. The study's findings and limits: There were earlier reports of some motif variants in reactive arthritis synovial fluid and blood. There was reportedly significant enrichment of clones that were disease-linked in matched ankylosing spondylitis synovial fluid. With a CD8+ phenotype, disease-linked clones were relatively rare in peripheral blood.

The chain uses TRBV2 and TRBJ2-5, with 7 bases lining up with TRBD2. The sequence derives from a female donor with ankylosing spondylitis or in good health (not recorded which). The sequencing sample was made of blood, either unsorted or a sorted T cell fraction (not recorded which). CDR3 nucleotides: TGTGCCAGCATGACGGCTAGCGGTGGACCCCAGTACTTC. Its translation is CASMTASGGPQYF.